These 30 T cell receptor beta chains share one sample of origin, sequenced in a study of T cells in Graves' hyperthyroidism and ophthalmopathy. There were TCR beta CDR3 regions amplified from RNA transcripts. The HTBI primer set was used in a first-round RT-PCR of the TCR CDR3. TCRdb re-derived calls from the multiplex PCR reads in MiXCR, one entry per CDR3 protein. This repertoire shows about 640,000 distinct CDR3 sequences, under 25% found once; its top ten account for about 35%. Material for sequencing was blood. The receptors derive from a man aged 25 to 45 with Graves' ophthalmopathy.

This clonotype came up a few times. The V and J genes are TRBV12-3 or TRBV12-4 and TRBJ2-1; D unclear. Between the trimmed V and J ends, which lost 2 bases and 2 bases, there was a span of 4 bases. The CDR3 loop spans 13 amino acids. The CDR3 nucleotides are TGTGCCAGCAGTTTACATCCCTACAATGAGCAGTTCTTC. This gives the protein CASSLHPYNEQFF.

V is TRBV5-4 and J is TRBJ2-5; D is perhaps TRBD1 (5 bases). V was clipped by 0 bases and J by 4 bases, with 13 bases between them. Germline CDR1 reads SGHNT; CDR2 reads YYREEE (reference sequence). The CDR3 is 15 amino acids. The CDR3 region is CASSLEGKTRETQYF. The CDR3, as DNA: TGTGCCAGCAGCTTGGAGGGGAAAACACGAGAGACCCAGTACTTC. The whole variable domain, remainder taken from reference TRBV5-4 and TRBJ2-5, is ETGVTQSPTHLIKTRGQQVTLRCSSQSGHNTVSWYQQALGQGPQFIFQYYREEENGRGNFPPRFSGLQFPNYSSELNVNALELDDSALYLCASSLEGKTRETQYFGPGTRLLVL.

CDR3 amino acids: CASWGRERNNEQFF. The CDR3 nucleotides read TGTGCCAGTTGGGGGCGGGAGAGGAACAATGAGCAGTTCTTC. The chain uses TRBV6-1 and TRBJ2-1, with D possibly TRBD2 on 7 matching bases. The V end was cut by 9 bases, the J end by 5 bases, with 17 bases between. This CDR3 is built from 14 residues. Germline-derived CDR1 and CDR2 are MNHNS and SASEGT.

The rearrangement links TRBV28 to TRBJ2-4, with 12 bases that match TRBD1. CDR3 length: 16 residues. The V segment lost 6 bases and the J segment 9 bases; nucleotides outside the gene matches: 12. Germline V CDR1 and CDR2: MDHEN, SYDVKM. The CDR3 coding sequence is TGTGCCAGCAGACAAACACGGGACAGGGGGCGAAGCATTCAGTACTTC. It specifies CASRQTRDRGRSIQYF.

In its sample, this clonotype was seen many times. CDR3 protein: CSAIVGGSSYNEQFF. The DNA of the CDR3 is TGCAGTGCTATAGTCGGCGGATCCTCTTACAATGAGCAGTTCTTC. J is TRBJ2-1 and V is TRBV20-1; D unresolved. The CDR3 length is 15 residues. V gave up 4 bases and J gave up 4 bases, with 17 bases separating them. CDR1 is DFQATT and CDR2 is SNEGSKA in the germline V gene (reference sequence).

The chain combines TRBV12-5 with TRBJ1-3; the D is unclear. The CDR3 sequence is 8 residues long. CDR1 and CDR2 (germline): LGHNT, FRNRAP. The V and J ends lost 3 bases and 13 bases respectively, with 1 base between them. The CDR3 loop reads CASGLIYF. For the CDR3, the DNA is TGTGCTAGTGGTTTAATATATTTT.

This chain uses TRBV7-3 with TRBJ1-1; 7 positions match TRBD1. J gave up 3 bases and V 4 bases, and 17 bases lay outside the gene matches. Germline loops: CDR1 SGHTA, CDR2 FQGTGA. CDR3 length: 18 amino acids. The CDR3 here is CASSSSLAKGAKDTEAFF. As DNA, the CDR3 is TGTGCCAGCAGCTCCTCGTTGGCAAAGGGGGCTAAGGACACTGAAGCTTTCTTT.

The CDR3 region is CASSPPGLAGGGIRETQYF. CDR3 bases: TGTGCCAGCAGTCCACCGGGACTAGCGGGAGGTGGGATACGGGAGACCCAGTACTTC. This chain links TRBV28 with TRBJ2-5; 15 bases are shared with TRBD2. From germline, CDR1 is MDHEN and CDR2 SYDVKM. The CDR3 consists of 19 residues. Trimming took 5 bases from V and 5 from J; bases not matched to a gene: 15.

J is TRBJ2-3 and V is TRBV2; D gene unclear. V gave up 1 base and J gave up 4 bases, with 3 bases separating them. The CDR3 is made up of 12 amino acids. The germline CDR1 and CDR2 sequences are SNHLY and FYNNEI. The CDR3 region is CASSEEADTQYF. In nucleotides, the CDR3 is TGTGCCAGCAGTGAAGAAGCAGATACGCAGTATTTT. The full variable domain, rest sourced from reference TRBV2 and TRBJ2-3, is EPEVTQTPSHQVTQMGQEVILRCVPISNHLYFYWYRQILGQKVEFLVSFYNNEISEKSEIFDDQFSVERPDGSNFTLKIRSTKLEDSAMYFCASSEEADTQYFGPGTRLTVL.

The chain links TRBV10-1 to TRBJ1-2, with 8 bases fitting TRBD1. Germline-derived CDR1 and CDR2 are WNHNN and SYGVQD (reference sequence). This CDR3 contains 17 residues. J lost 6 bases, V lost 9 bases, and 21 bases had no gene match. The CDR3 spells CASSTRPPSGTGNGYTF. The CDR3 DNA sequence: TGCGCCAGTTCAACTCGACCCCCTTCCGGGACAGGAAATGGCTACACCTTC.

This clonotype came up many times. V usage is TRBV2 and J usage is TRBJ2-3, with D unresolved. Germline CDR1 reads SNHLY; CDR2 reads FYNNEI. This CDR3 region has 10 residues. V dropped 6 bases and J dropped 9 bases, with 7 bases sitting between them. CDR3 sequence: CASRVNTQYF. The CDR3 region has the DNA TGTGCCAGCAGGGTTAACACGCAGTATTTT.

J is TRBJ2-4 and V is TRBV2; 15 bases agree with TRBD2. CDR1 is SNHLY and CDR2 is FYNNEI in the germline V gene. The length of the CDR3 is 15 residues. V lost 5 bases to trimming and J lost 8 bases; unmatched junction nucleotides: 4. CDR3 sequence reads: CASSRTSGRDDIQYF. The CDR3 bases are TGTGCCAGCAGTCGGACTAGCGGGAGGGATGACATTCAGTACTTC.

The chain recombines TRBV28 with TRBJ2-2; D may be TRBD1 or TRBD2 (5 bases each). CDR3 length equals 14 residues. Germline V gene sequence: CDR1 MDHEN, CDR2 SYDVKM. V lost 4 bases to trimming and J lost 3 bases, with 9 bases between them. DNA of the CDR3: TGTGCCAGCAGTTCCGGGGCGTACACCGGGGAGCTGTTTTTT. It encodes CASSSGAYTGELFF.

The gene calls are TRBV28 and TRBJ1-2; D is ambiguous. This CDR3 comprises 12 residues. The V gene lost 6 bases and the J gene lost 12 bases, with 17 bases spanning the gap. Germline-derived CDR1 and CDR2 are MDHEN and SYDVKM. The CDR3 spells CASRLSLGGHTF. In nucleotides, the CDR3 is TGTGCCAGCAGACTTAGCTTGGGAGGCCACACCTTC.

This clonotype was counted only a few times. The chain combines TRBV3-1 with TRBJ1-5; 12 positions match TRBD1. This CDR3 contains 16 residues. J was trimmed by 3 bases and V by 5 bases; bases with no gene match: 5. Germline V gene data show CDR1 as LGHDT and CDR2 as YNNKEL (reference sequence). The CDR3 nucleotides are TGTGCCAGCAGCTTCGGGACAGGGGGCCTCAATCAGCCCCAGCATTTT. Translating it yields CASSFGTGGLNQPQHF.

This clonotype came up many times. The chain is built from TRBV5-5 and TRBJ2-7; the D gene is possibly TRBD2 (6 bases). The V gene's germline CDR1 is SGHKS and CDR2 YYEKEE (reference sequence). This CDR3 comprises 16 residues. Trimming removed 6 bases from V and 2 bases from J, with 21 bases in between. CDR3 DNA sequence: TGTGCCAGCAATGCCCCGGGCTGGAGGGCGACCTACGAGCAGTACTTC. It codes for CASNAPGWRATYEQYF.

V gene TRBV27 combines with J gene TRBJ1-5, with no clear D. The CDR3 runs 13 residues. Germline V gene sequence: CDR1 MNHEY, CDR2 SMNVEV (reference sequence). Trimming shortened V by 5 bases and J by 8 bases, and 13 bases separated the two germline ends. CDR3: CASSPGPLEPQHF. CDR3 bases: TGTGCCAGCAGTCCCGGGCCCCTGGAGCCCCAGCATTTT.

This clonotype was seen many times. This chain joins TRBV7-9 and TRBJ2-7, with D perhaps TRBD2 (6 bases). CDR1 SEHNR and CDR2 FQNEAQ come from the germline V gene (reference sequence). The CDR3 extends over 15 amino acids. V was cut by 5 bases and J by 2 bases, with 16 bases left in between. The CDR3 DNA reads as TGTGCCAGCAGCCCGCGGGATGGGCTTCCCTACGAGCAGTACTTC. Its translation: CASSPRDGLPYEQYF.

The chain joins TRBV29-1 to TRBJ2-3; 12 bases map to TRBD2. Germline V gene data show CDR1 as SQVTM and CDR2 as ANQGSEA. V shed 2 bases, J shed 2 bases, and the junction held 8 bases outside the gene matches. The CDR3 contains 17 residues. The CDR3 DNA sequence: TGCAGCGTTGAATTGGCTAGGACTAGCGGGGACACAGATACGCAGTATTTT. Its translation is CSVELARTSGDTDTQYF.

This chain uses TRBV14 with TRBJ2-5; the D call may be TRBD1 or TRBD2 (5 bases each). The germline V gene encodes CDR1 SGHDN and CDR2 FVKESK. V lost 4 bases, J lost 5 bases, and 11 bases lay in between. This CDR3 region has 13 residues. CDR3 bases: TGTGCCAGCAGCCCGGGACCGGGGGAGACCCAGTACTTC. As protein: CASSPGPGETQYF. The full variable domain, completed using reference TRBV14 and TRBJ2-5, is EAGVTQFPSHSVIEKGQTVTLRCDPISGHDNLYWYRRVMGKEIKFLLHFVKESKQDESGMPNNRFLAERTGGTYSTLKVQPAELEDSGVYFCASSPGPGETQYFGPGTRLLVL.

The sample holds many counts of this clonotype. The chain has TRBV2 and TRBJ1-5, with D perhaps matching TRBD1 (5 bases). V was clipped by 4 bases and J by 4 bases, with 14 bases between them. CDR3 length: 15 residues. The germline gives CDR1 SNHLY, CDR2 FYNNEI. The CDR3 region has the DNA TGTGCCAGCAGTGGGGGACGCTTTGGAAATCAGCCCCAGCATTTT. It specifies CASSGGRFGNQPQHF.

This clonotype was counted many times. This chain joins TRBV11-2 and TRBJ1-2, with D perhaps matching TRBD1 (6 bases). The CDR3 length is 14 residues. Trimming pared 4 bases from V and 3 bases from J, leaving 12 bases between. Germline CDR1 is SGHAT and CDR2 is FQNNGV. Here the CDR3 reads CASSSDRTDYGYTF. Written as DNA, the CDR3 is TGTGCCAGCAGCTCAGACAGGACCGACTATGGCTACACCTTC.

The J gene is TRBJ2-1, the V gene TRBV19; TRBD1 agrees at 7 bases. This CDR3 region has 14 residues. Germline-derived CDR1 and CDR2 are LNHDA and SQIVND (reference sequence). With 7 bases clipped from V and 8 bases from J, the junction kept 11 bases outside the gene matches. For the CDR3, the DNA is TGTGCCAGTACCCTGACAGGGAAAGGCGATGAGCAGTTCTTC. Protein product: CASTLTGKGDEQFF.

This clonotype was seen a few times. This chain uses TRBV7-9 with TRBJ2-1, with TRBD2 matching over 8 bases. CDR3 length equals 16 residues. Per germline, CDR1 SEHNR and CDR2 FQNEAQ (reference sequence). V shed 5 bases, J shed 5 bases, and the junction held 11 bases outside the gene matches. CDR3 coding DNA: TGTGCCAGCAGCCAAGAGGGCAAGCGGGGGAACAATGAGCAGTTCTTC. Its translation: CASSQEGKRGNNEQFF.

The gene calls are TRBV5-1 and TRBJ2-7, with 8 bases matching TRBD1. With 0 bases clipped from V and 2 bases from J, the junction kept 7 bases outside the gene matches. The germline gives CDR1 SGHRS, CDR2 YFSETQ. The CDR3 loop spans 16 amino acids. CDR3 sequence reads: CASSLGRTGSAYEQYF. The CDR3 bases are TGCGCCAGCAGCTTGGGTCGGACAGGGTCAGCCTACGAGCAGTACTTC.

Of note for this clonotype: One end of the junction is discordant with germline, which a read error may explain. This chain connects TRBV4-1 to TRBJ2-1, with D maybe TRBD2 (6 bases). This CDR3 has 15 residues. The V gene's germline CDR1 is MGHRA and CDR2 YSYEKL. As DNA, the CDR3 is TGTGCCAGCAGCTTGGAGGGGACCTCCTACAATGAGCAGTTCTTC. Encoded protein: CASSLEGTSYNEQFF.

The chain has TRBV10-2 and TRBJ2-4; D ambiguous. Germline V CDR1 and CDR2: WSHSY, SAAADI. This CDR3 has 15 amino acids. Between the trimmed V and J ends, which lost 6 bases and 3 bases, there was a span of 15 bases. DNA of the CDR3: TGCGCCAGCAGCAAACCGGGCCTAGACAAAAACATTCAGTACTTC. Its translation: CASSKPGLDKNIQYF.

This clonotype has only a few counts. The chain links TRBV29-1 to TRBJ2-1, with 10 positions matching TRBD2. CDR1 and CDR2 (germline): SQVTM, ANQGSEA. V lost 2 bases to trimming and J lost 6 bases; unmatched junction nucleotides: 16. This CDR3 spans 18 amino acids. The CDR3 DNA is TGCAGCGTTGAACGGACAGGGAGAGGTAGCGGGAGGAGCAATGAGCAGTTCTTC. It codes for CSVERTGRGSGRSNEQFF.

The chain is built from TRBV7-9 and TRBJ2-1; D is undetermined. Looked up from germline, CDR1 is SEHNR and CDR2 is FQNEAQ (reference sequence). The CDR3 extends over 15 amino acids. The V end lost 2 bases, the J end lost 7 bases, and 15 bases lay between the germline ends. The DNA of the CDR3 is TGTGCCAGCAGCTTAAGCGCGCGAGTCGGGAATGAGCAGTTCTTC. As protein: CASSLSARVGNEQFF.

The chain is built from TRBV5-1 and TRBJ2-3, with 15 nucleotides matching TRBD2. The CDR3 sequence is 16 residues long. J was trimmed by 5 bases and V by 7 bases; bases with no gene match: 8. CDR1 is SGHRS and CDR2 is YFSETQ in the germline V gene. Here the CDR3 DNA reads TGCGCCAGCCAGCGGACTAGCGGGAGGGCGGTAGATACGCAGTATTTT. It yields the protein CASQRTSGRAVDTQYF.